The sequence of this TCR beta chain was determined in a study of early T cells in non-severe SARS-CoV-2 infection. Whole-study context: Sequenced material consisted of bulk RNA (from unsorted whole blood), and chains were unpaired. Study-wide findings and caveats: Anti-spike CD8 specificities were favored by VDJdb matching, whose results missed private and CD4 specificities.

Molecules of cDNA were individually given unique molecular identifiers that were attached to them. TCRdb re-derived calls from the 5' RACE reads in MiXCR, one entry per CDR3 protein. The sample has 27,000 or so distinct CDR3 sequences; around 4.4% are singletons. Trimming pared 2 bases from V and 0 bases from J, leaving 10 bases between. Germline V gene sequence: CDR1 MNHEY, CDR2 SMNVEV (reference sequence). This CDR3 region has 15 residues. This clonotype was seen many times. Its specificity is unknown. The sequence derives from an adult who was a healthcare worker with PCR-confirmed SARS-CoV-2 infection or an uninfected control (not recorded which). Sequences were obtained from whole blood. The rearrangement links TRBV27 to TRBJ1-1; the D is unclear. CDR3: CASSLRVGLNTEAFF. The CDR3 nucleotides read TGTGCCAGCAGTTTACGGGTAGGATTGAACACTGAAGCTTTCTTT.